This T cell receptor (beta chain) was identified during a study of T cells in women clearing cervical HPV infection. Study results and limitations: Richness plus V gene abundances separated cases from controls with AUC roughly 0.83.

Concerning this clone itself: Antigen unknown. Read data end 3 residues before the CDR3 end; the end is taken from the germline J gene.

Only in-frame clones appear in the TCRdb table, and some are missing; sequencing was by immunoSEQ multiplex PCR. The sample includes over 9,500 clones. Each participant carried one incident cervical HPV16 infection only. The germline V gene has CDR1 LNHDA and CDR2 SQIVND (reference sequence). The CDR3 contains 14 residues. Material: blood buffy coat. V is TRBV19 and J is TRBJ2-3; D is perhaps TRBD1 (7 bases). The sequence came from a woman aged 18 to 75 with a cervical HPV16 infection that either progressed to CIN3+ or cleared (not recorded which). CDR3 sequence reads: CASSPGGGRETQYF. CDR3 bases read: TGTGCCAGTAGTCCAGGGGGAGGAAGGGAGACG.